The rows below give T cell receptor beta chains drawn from one sample of a study of T cell changes during pregnancy in multiple sclerosis. The method was immunoSEQ multiplex PCR; TCRdb's version includes in-frame clones alone and lacks a portion of them. The sample contains 50,000 or so clones, 75% to 95% of which appear only once. Here the sequenced sample was peripheral blood, taken after pregnancy. These receptors were obtained from a female donor in good health, enrolled as a control in a pregnancy study. CDR3s include the opening cysteine and the closing phenylalanine or tryptophan. Fields, in order: J gene, V gene, clone size, D gene, CDR3 DNA, CDR3 protein. The D gene is left open where the match is weak. The size entry is marked missing in some rows and otherwise reads once, few, many or a size class.

>TRBJ2-7|TRBV9|-|TRBD2
TGTGCCAGCAGCGTAGGCGGTGGGGGGGGAAGGGGCGAGCAGTACTTC
CASSVGGGGGRGEQYF
>TRBJ2-7|TRBV19|-|TRBD2
TGTGCCAGCAACGGGGGGAATGCCTACGAGCAGTACTTC
CASNGGNAYEQYF
>TRBJ2-7|TRBV6-1|-|TRBD1
TGTGCCAGCAGGGCCGGGACAGGGGCCTCCTACGAGCAGTACTTC
CASRAGTGASYEQYF
>TRBJ1-4|TRBV7-6|-|TRBD1
TGTGCCAGCAGCCGGACAGGTTCCTCAAATGAAAAACTGTTTTTT
CASSRTGSSNEKLFF
>TRBJ2-7|TRBV27|once|-
TGTGCCAGCAGTTTAGGCGGGGCCCGCTACGAGCAGTACTTC
CASSLGGARYEQYF
>TRBJ1-5|TRBV19|-|TRBD1
TGTGCCAGTAGTGGGGAGACAGGGGGTTGGTATCAGCCCCAGCATTTT
CASSGETGGWYQPQHF
>TRBJ1-1|TRBV11-2|-|-
TGTGCCAGCAGCCTAGGGACACCTACTGAAGCTTTCTTT
CASSLGTPTEAFF
>TRBJ1-5|TRBV6-1|-|TRBD1
TGTGCCAGCAGTGAAGGGTTCCGGGACAGGGGTAGGGCCCAGCATTTT
CASSEGFRDRGRAQHF
>TRBJ2-7|TRBV19|-|-
TGTGCCAGTAGTTCCCGACAGTCCTACGAGCAGTACTTC
CASSSRQSYEQYF
>TRBJ2-5|TRBV5-1|-|TRBD1
TGCGCCAGCAGCTTGGCCGGGACAGGGGGCGAGACCCAGTACTTC
CASSLAGTGGETQYF